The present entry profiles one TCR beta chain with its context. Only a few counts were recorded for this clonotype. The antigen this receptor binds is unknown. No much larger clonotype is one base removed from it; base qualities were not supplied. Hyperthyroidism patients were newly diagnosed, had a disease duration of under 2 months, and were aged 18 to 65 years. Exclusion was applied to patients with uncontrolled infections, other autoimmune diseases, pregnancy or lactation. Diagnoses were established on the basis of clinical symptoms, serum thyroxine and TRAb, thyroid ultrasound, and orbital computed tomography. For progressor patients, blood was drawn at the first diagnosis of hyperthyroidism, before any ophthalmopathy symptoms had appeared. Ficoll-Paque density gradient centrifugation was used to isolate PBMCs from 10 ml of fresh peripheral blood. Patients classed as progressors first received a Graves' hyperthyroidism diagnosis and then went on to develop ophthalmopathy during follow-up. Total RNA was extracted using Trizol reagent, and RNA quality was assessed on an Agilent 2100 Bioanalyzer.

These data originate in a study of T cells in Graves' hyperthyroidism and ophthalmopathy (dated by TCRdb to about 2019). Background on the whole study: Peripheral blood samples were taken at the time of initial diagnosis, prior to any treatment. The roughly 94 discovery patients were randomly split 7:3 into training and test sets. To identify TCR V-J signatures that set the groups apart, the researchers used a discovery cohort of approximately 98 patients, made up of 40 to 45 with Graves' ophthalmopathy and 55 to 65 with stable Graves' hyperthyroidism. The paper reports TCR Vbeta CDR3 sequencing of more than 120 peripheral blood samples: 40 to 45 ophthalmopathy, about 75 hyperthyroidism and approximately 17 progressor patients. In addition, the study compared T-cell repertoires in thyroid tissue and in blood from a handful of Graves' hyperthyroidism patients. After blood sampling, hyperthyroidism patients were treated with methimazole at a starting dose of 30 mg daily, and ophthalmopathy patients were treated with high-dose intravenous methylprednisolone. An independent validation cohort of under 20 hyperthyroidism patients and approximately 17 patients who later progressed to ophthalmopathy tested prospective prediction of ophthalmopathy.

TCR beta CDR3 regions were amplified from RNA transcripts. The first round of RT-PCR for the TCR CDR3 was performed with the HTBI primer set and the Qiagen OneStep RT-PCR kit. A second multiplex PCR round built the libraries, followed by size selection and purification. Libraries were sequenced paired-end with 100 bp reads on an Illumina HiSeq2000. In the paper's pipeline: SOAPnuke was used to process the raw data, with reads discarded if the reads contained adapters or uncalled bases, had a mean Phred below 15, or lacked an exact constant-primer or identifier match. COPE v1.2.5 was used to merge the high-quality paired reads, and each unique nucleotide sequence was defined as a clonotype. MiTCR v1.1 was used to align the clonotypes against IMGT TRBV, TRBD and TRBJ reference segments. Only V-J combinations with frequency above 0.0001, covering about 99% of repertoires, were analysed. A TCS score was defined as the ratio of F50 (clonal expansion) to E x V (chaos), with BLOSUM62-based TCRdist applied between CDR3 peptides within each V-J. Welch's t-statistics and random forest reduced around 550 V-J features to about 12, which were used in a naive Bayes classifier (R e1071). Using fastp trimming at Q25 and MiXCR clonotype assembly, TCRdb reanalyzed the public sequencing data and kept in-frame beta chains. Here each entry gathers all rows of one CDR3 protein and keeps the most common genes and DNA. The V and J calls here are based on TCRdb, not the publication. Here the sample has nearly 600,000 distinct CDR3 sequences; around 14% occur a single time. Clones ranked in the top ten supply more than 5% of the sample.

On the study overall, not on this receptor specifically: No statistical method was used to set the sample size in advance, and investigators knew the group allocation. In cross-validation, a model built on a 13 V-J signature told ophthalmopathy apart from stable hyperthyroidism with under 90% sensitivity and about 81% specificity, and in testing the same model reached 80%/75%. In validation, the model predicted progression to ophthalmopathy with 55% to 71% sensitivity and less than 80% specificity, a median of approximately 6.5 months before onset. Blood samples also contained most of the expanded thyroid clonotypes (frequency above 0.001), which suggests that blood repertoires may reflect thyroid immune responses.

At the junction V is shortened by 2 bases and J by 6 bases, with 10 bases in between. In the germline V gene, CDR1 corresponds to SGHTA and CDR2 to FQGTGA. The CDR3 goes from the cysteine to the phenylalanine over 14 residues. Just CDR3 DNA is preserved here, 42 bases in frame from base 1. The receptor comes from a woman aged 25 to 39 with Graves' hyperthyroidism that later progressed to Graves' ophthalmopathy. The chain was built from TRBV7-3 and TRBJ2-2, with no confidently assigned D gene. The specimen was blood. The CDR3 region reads CASSLGPRSGELFF. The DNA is TGTGCCAGCAGCTTAGGTCCGCGCTCCGGGGAGCTGTTTTTT.